One and the same sample provided the 28 T cell receptor beta chains below, sequenced in a study of cytomegalovirus exposure and HLA in healthy donors. PCR employed 60 Vbeta and 13 Jbeta primers. Method: immunoSEQ multiplex PCR; TCRdb's copy keeps in-frame clones and lacks some. Of some 150,000 clones listed, around 87% are singletons. Sequencing was done on a sample of PBMCs. These receptors were taken from a woman in her thirties in good health and CMV-seronegative.

V is TRBV9 and J is TRBJ2-5; 11 bases line up with TRBD1. Trimming at V came to 4 bases and at J to 3 bases, leaving 2 bases not matched to a gene. This CDR3 spans 14 amino acids. The V gene's germline CDR1 is SGDLS and CDR2 YYNGEE. CDR3 nucleotide sequence: TGTGCCAGCAGCCGGACAGGGGGCAAAGAGACCCAGTACTTC. This encodes CASSRTGGKETQYF.

V is TRBV5-1 and J is TRBJ2-5; 8 bases map to TRBD1. This CDR3 spans 15 amino acids. From germline, CDR1 is SGHRS and CDR2 YFSETQ. V lost 2 bases, J lost 2 bases, and 5 bases stayed unmatched. CDR3 nucleotide sequence: TGCGCCAGCAGCTTTATATGGACAGGGCAAGAGACCCAGTACTTC. This encodes CASSFIWTGQETQYF.

CDR3 in amino acids: CASSGQGALGETQYF. Here the CDR3 DNA reads TGTGCCAGCAGCGGACAGGGGGCGTTGGGAGAGACCCAGTACTTC. The chain recombines TRBV9 with TRBJ2-5; 10 nucleotides line up with TRBD1. J gave up 4 bases and V 3 bases, and 6 bases lay outside the gene matches. Germline V gene sequence: CDR1 SGDLS, CDR2 YYNGEE. The CDR3 spans 15 residues.

V usage is TRBV7-2 and J usage is TRBJ2-7, with D maybe TRBD2 (6 bases). The V and J ends lost 5 bases and 3 bases respectively, with 20 bases between them. The CDR3 runs 16 residues. Germline V gene data show CDR1 as SGHTA and CDR2 as FQGNSA. Written as DNA, the CDR3 is TGTGCCAGCAGCCCTCTAGGGACGGGAGCGGTCTACGAGCAGTACTTC. This gives the protein CASSPLGTGAVYEQYF.

With regard to this clone: The junction shows a germline mismatch at one end, possibly a read error. The sample holds other DNA sequences that translate to the same CDR3. The rearrangement joins TRBV7-7 to TRBJ2-1; D may be TRBD1 (6 bases). CDR1 and CDR2 from the germline V gene are SSHAT and FNYEAQ (reference sequence). The CDR3 contains 13 residues. The CDR3 reads CASSLDSYNEQFF. The CDR3 DNA reads as TGTGCTAGCAGCTTGGACAGCTACAATGAGCAGTTCTTC.

This rearrangement joins TRBV10-2 to TRBJ2-3; 15 nucleotides align to TRBD2. The length of the CDR3 is 14 residues. With 6 bases clipped from V and 13 bases from J, the junction kept 8 bases outside the gene matches. Germline CDR1 is WSHSY and CDR2 is SAAADI. The chain's CDR3 is CASRLTGTSGGKYF. For the CDR3, the DNA is TGCGCCAGCAGGCTAACCGGGACTAGCGGGGGGAAGTATTTT.

The V gene is TRBV28, the J gene TRBJ2-5, with 9 nucleotides matching TRBD1. CDR3 size: 17 residues. The germline V gene has CDR1 MDHEN and CDR2 SYDVKM. V shed 6 bases and J 3 bases; nucleotides not matched to a gene: 14. As DNA, the CDR3 is TGTGCCAGCAGGTTACAGGGGGCGGGGCCCTCAAAAGAGACCCAGTACTTC. This sequence encodes CASRLQGAGPSKETQYF.

The chain joins TRBV7-9 to TRBJ1-6; 11 bases are a match to TRBD1. Germline trimming cut 1 base from V and 10 bases from J; bases unmatched to any gene: 6. The germline CDR1 and CDR2 sequences are SEHNR and FQNEAQ (reference sequence). This CDR3 has 16 amino acids. CDR3 loop: CASSLGDRGSGSPLHF. CDR3 sequence (DNA): TGTGCCAGCAGCTTAGGGGACAGGGGGTCAGGGTCACCCCTCCACTTT.

This sequence joins TRBV19 and TRBJ2-1, with 12 nucleotides matching TRBD1. Germline-derived CDR1 and CDR2 are LNHDA and SQIVND (reference sequence). The CDR3 is made up of 18 amino acids. V lost 2 bases, J lost 3 bases, and 8 bases stayed unmatched. The CDR3 protein is CASSIHRDRGPLYNEQFF. As DNA, the CDR3 is TGTGCCAGTAGTATACACCGGGACAGGGGGCCGCTCTACAATGAGCAGTTCTTC.

The CDR3 is CASSLFGGWETQYF. DNA for the CDR3: TGTGCCAGCAGTTTATTCGGCGGGTGGGAGACCCAGTACTTC. The rearrangement joins TRBV27 to TRBJ2-5, with a tentative D call TRBD2 (5 bases). The germline V gene has CDR1 MNHEY and CDR2 SMNVEV (reference sequence). V was cut by 1 base and J by 5 bases, with 11 bases left in between. This CDR3 has 14 residues.

This chain connects TRBV13 to TRBJ2-7; D is possibly TRBD2 (6 bases). V gave up 5 bases and J gave up 4 bases, with 18 bases separating them. The germline V gene encodes CDR1 PRHDT and CDR2 FYEKMQ (reference sequence). The CDR3 is made up of 15 amino acids. For the CDR3, the DNA is TGTGCCAGCAGCCACAAGGGACTTGAGTTATACGAGCAGTACTTC. This translates into CASSHKGLELYEQYF.

This clone was found once. The chain links TRBV6-5 to TRBJ1-2, with TRBD1 identical over 7 bases. After removal of 0 bases from V and 14 bases from J, the junction contained 15 bases not matched to a gene. Germline V gene sequence: CDR1 MNHEY, CDR2 SVGAGI. CDR3 size: 15 residues. The CDR3 protein is CASSYSGTARPQRTF. The DNA for the CDR3 is TGTGCCAGCAGTTACTCCGGGACAGCTCGGCCTCAGAGGACCTTC.

The chain employs TRBV19 and TRBJ2-1, with 7 bases fitting TRBD2. The J segment lost 6 bases and the V segment lost 1 base, leaving 6 bases of the junction unmatched. CDR3 length equals 15 residues. Germline V lookup: CDR1 LNHDA, CDR2 SQIVND (reference sequence). The CDR3, as DNA: TGTGCCAGTAGTATAGCACTAGCGAGAATCAATGAGCAGTTCTTC. It yields the protein CASSIALARINEQFF. Complete variable domain (other parts from reference TRBV19 and TRBJ2-1): DGGITQSPKYLFRKEGQNVTLSCEQNLNHDAMYWYRQDPGQGLRLIYYSQIVNDFQKGDIAEGYSVSREKKESFPLTVTSAQKNPTAFYLCASSIALARINEQFFGPGTRLTVL.

This chain uses TRBV19 with TRBJ2-2; 8 bases map to TRBD1. Losses at the gene ends were 10 bases for V and 5 bases for J; bases not matched to a gene: 3. The CDR3 covers 12 residues. Per the germline V gene, CDR1 is LNHDA and CDR2 is SQIVND (reference sequence). The DNA of the CDR3 is TGTGCCACATACAGGGGGACCGGGGAGCTGTTTTTT. It yields the protein CATYRGTGELFF.

The V and J genes are TRBV19 and TRBJ2-1; D may be TRBD1 (6 bases). Trimming pared 5 bases from V and 0 bases from J, leaving 8 bases between. This CDR3 has 14 residues. CDR1 and CDR2 from the germline V gene are LNHDA and SQIVND (reference sequence). The CDR3 protein is CASSVDSSYNEQFF. CDR3 in DNA: TGTGCCAGTAGTGTGGACAGCTCCTACAATGAGCAGTTCTTC.

The chain joins TRBV4-3 to TRBJ2-2, with TRBD2 matching 12 bases. V trimming: 0 bases; J trimming: 6 bases; junction bases outside the gene matches: 11. The CDR3 runs 19 residues. In germline, CDR1 is LGHNA, CDR2 YSLEER. The CDR3 DNA is TGCGCCAGCAGCCAAGAAGGAGCTCTAGCGGGAGGGGTGGCCGGGGAGCTGTTTTTT. Protein: CASSQEGALAGGVAGELFF.

This sequence joins TRBV7-3 and TRBJ1-2, with 8 bases that match TRBD1. Per the germline V gene, CDR1 is SGHTA and CDR2 is FQGTGA. CDR3 length: 15 residues. V lost 2 bases, J lost 6 bases, and 8 bases stayed unmatched. The CDR3 sequence is CASSLGGKQGDGYTF. The CDR3 nucleotides are TGTGCCAGCAGCTTAGGGGGAAAACAGGGGGATGGCTACACCTTC.

This clone was detected only once. The genes are TRBV2 and TRBJ2-7, with D uncertain. This CDR3 comprises 11 residues. The germline V and J ends were trimmed by 7 bases and 1 base, with 5 bases remaining between them. CDR1 is SNHLY and CDR2 is FYNNEI in the germline V gene. The CDR3 here is CASTLSYEQYF. For the CDR3, the DNA is TGTGCCAGCACGTTGTCCTACGAGCAGTACTTC.

This chain joins TRBV6-5 and TRBJ1-5, with TRBD1 as a possible D gene (5 bases). V was cut by 11 bases and J by 3 bases, with 20 bases left in between. Looked up from germline, CDR1 is MNHEY and CDR2 is SVGAGI. This CDR3 is built from 15 residues. The CDR3 region is CAGLGLTGVNQPQHF. The DNA for the CDR3 is TGTGCCGGTCTGGGACTCACCGGGGTCAATCAGCCCCAGCATTTT.

The CDR3 DNA sequence: TGTGCCAGCAGCCGCCGGGACAGCCTCTACGAGCAGTACTTC. It specifies CASSRRDSLYEQYF. This chain uses TRBV5-6 with TRBJ2-5; 7 bases align to TRBD1. Near its end, the DNA agrees better with TRBJ2-7, so the J call may be wrong. Germline CDR1 reads SGHDT; CDR2 reads YYEEEE. This CDR3 has 14 amino acids.

The chain joins TRBV28 to TRBJ2-7; D call uncertain. Trimming removed 4 bases from V and 2 bases from J, with 9 bases in between. This CDR3 has 13 residues. Germline CDR1 and CDR2: MDHEN and SYDVKM. The CDR3 DNA is TGTGCCAGCAGTTCCGACATCACCTACGAGCAGTACTTC. Residues: CASSSDITYEQYF.

The chain uses TRBV2 and TRBJ2-3, with D tentatively TRBD2 (5 bases). The ends were cut back, 1 base at V and 3 bases at J, with 11 bases in the middle. This CDR3 spans 15 amino acids. Germline CDR1 is SNHLY and CDR2 is FYNNEI. CDR3 DNA sequence: TGTGCCAGCAGTGAAGGGTACCGGGGTACAGATACGCAGTATTTT. This translates into CASSEGYRGTDTQYF.

This chain uses TRBV7-9 with TRBJ1-5; D may be TRBD1 (5 bases). Trimming stripped 5 bases from V and 6 bases from J, with 14 bases between. CDR1 is SEHNR, CDR2 FQNEAQ, per germline (reference sequence). The CDR3 has 14 residues. CDR3 amino acids: CASSPSGGGQPQHF. The CDR3 DNA reads as TGTGCCAGCAGCCCATCCGGGGGTGGTCAGCCCCAGCATTTT.

This clone has only one observation. The chain couples TRBV5-1 to TRBJ2-7; D gene unclear. Germline lookup yields CDR1 SGHRS and CDR2 YFSETQ. This CDR3 has 11 residues. Trimming pared 4 bases from V and 3 bases from J, leaving 5 bases between. CDR3 loop: CASSNYYEQYF. For the CDR3, the DNA is TGCGCCAGCAGCAACTACTACGAGCAGTACTTC.

The chain uses TRBV28 and TRBJ2-3; TRBD2 agrees at 11 bases. This CDR3 region has 15 residues. The V gene's germline CDR1 is MDHEN and CDR2 SYDVKM. Unmatched junction bases numbered 4, after V lost 6 bases and J lost 2 bases. CDR3 coding DNA: TGTGCCAGCAGCCCTAGCGGGGGGCTCACAGATACGCAGTATTTT. Amino acid sequence: CASSPSGGLTDTQYF.

On this clone: Other DNA sequences in the sample encode the same CDR3. V and J are TRBV18 and TRBJ2-5, with D possibly TRBD2 on 6 matching bases. V lost 6 bases and J lost 3, with 11 bases in between. CDR3 length: 13 amino acids. From germline, CDR1 is KGHSH and CDR2 LQKENI. The DNA of the CDR3 is TGTGCCAGCTCCCCCTGGGGGGAAGAGACCCAGTACTTC. Protein product: CASSPWGEETQYF.

CDR3 protein: CASSRTGVDRGNQPQHF. DNA for the CDR3: TGTGCCAGCAGCCGAACAGGGGTAGATAGAGGCAATCAGCCCCAGCATTTT. The rearrangement links TRBV27 to TRBJ1-5, with 7 bases that match TRBD1. The germline CDR1 and CDR2 sequences are MNHEY and SMNVEV (reference sequence). CDR3 size: 17 residues. The V gene end was trimmed by 6 bases and the J gene end by 2 bases; junction bases not matched to a gene: 13.

V and J are TRBV5-1 and TRBJ1-1; D remains ambiguous. The ends were cut back, 0 bases at V and 7 bases at J, with 19 bases in the middle. Germline V gives CDR1 SGHRS, CDR2 YFSETQ. The CDR3 spans 16 residues. The chain's CDR3 is CASSLALQEALDEAFF. CDR3 sequence (DNA): TGCGCCAGCAGCTTGGCCCTTCAGGAGGCGTTGGATGAAGCTTTCTTT.